This T cell receptor (beta chain) was documented in a study of Graves' ophthalmopathy and Graves' hyperthyroidism (dated by TCRdb to between 2017 and 2018). In terms of the full investigation: Peripheral blood was collected before any treatment was given, at the time of initial diagnosis. The study used signatures of the TCR beta repertoire to tell Graves' ophthalmopathy apart from Graves' hyperthyroidism and to predict which patients would progress to ophthalmopathy. In total, 135 blood samples were TCR-sequenced: around 42 ophthalmopathy, some 75 hyperthyroidism and roughly 17 hyperthyroidism-to-ophthalmopathy patients. To explore V-J signatures that distinguish ophthalmopathy from hyperthyroidism, a discovery set of under 110 patients was enrolled, made up of around 44 with ophthalmopathy and under 65 with stable hyperthyroidism. An independent validation cohort was composed of some 19 hyperthyroidism patients and 15 to 17 patients who later progressed from hyperthyroidism to ophthalmopathy. In a handful of hyperthyroidism patients, the T-cell repertoires found in thyroid tissue were compared with those found in blood. Following sample collection, hyperthyroidism patients were given methimazole at a starting dose of 30 mg daily, and ophthalmopathy patients were given high-dose intravenous methylprednisolone. General findings and caveats noted by the study authors: Ophthalmopathy was separated from stable hyperthyroidism by the 13-signature model with about 89% sensitivity and just under 84% specificity in cross-validation and with 80%/75% in the test set. Among expanded thyroid clonotypes with frequency above 0.001, most also showed up in blood, which suggests that blood repertoires may reflect the thyroid immune response. In validation, the model predicted ophthalmopathy progression with about 71% sensitivity and about 77% specificity; 12 predicted patients were CT-confirmed with GO in a median of approximately 6.5 months. Sample size was not predetermined statistically, and investigators were not blinded to group allocation.

For repertoire sequencing, the TCR beta CDR3 regions were amplified from RNA transcripts. HTBI primers and the Qiagen OneStep RT-PCR kit were used in a first-round RT-PCR, which was followed by a second-round multiplex PCR, size selection and purification. Sequencing of the libraries was carried out on an Illumina HiSeq2000 in paired-end mode with 100 bp reads. Under the source paper's analysis protocol: SOAPnuke was used to process the reads, removing any read that contained adapters or uncalled bases, had a mean Phred below 15, or lacked an exact match to the constant primer or identifier. High-quality paired reads were merged with COPE v1.2.5. Each unique nucleotide sequence was treated as a clonotype, and MiTCR v1.1 was used to align the clonotypes to the IMGT TRB V, D and J references. Analysis was restricted to V-J combinations with a frequency above 0.0001, which covered roughly 99% of repertoires. For each V-J combination, a TCR clonal expansion and chaos score was defined as F50 clonal expansion divided by the chaos observed in the TCRdist matrix. Welch's t-statistics and random forest were used to reduce the features to about 14 V-J combinations, which were then used as input to a naive Bayes classifier. Thyroid-blood repertoire similarity was quantified with the Morisita-Horn index. Through fastp at Q25 and MiXCR, TCRdb rebuilt clones from the public reads, retaining in-frame beta chains. A single entry per CDR3 protein holds the most common genes and DNA from its merged rows. These V and J calls originate from TCRdb's pipeline instead of the authors' own analysis. This sample gives about 700,000 distinct CDR3 sequences in total; about 41% of them show up just once. Jointly, the top ten make up more than 2.5% of the sample.

Patients with ophthalmopathy had moderately to severely active disease, with a Clinical Activity Score of 3 or more, a NOSPECS grade of 4 or more, and a disease duration of less than 3 months. Patients were excluded if they had other autoimmune diseases, uncontrolled infections, pregnancy or lactation. Diagnosis was based on clinical symptoms, serum thyroxine, TRAb, thyroid ultrasound and orbital computed tomography. Using Ficoll-Paque density gradient centrifugation, PBMCs were isolated from 8.5 to 10 ml of fresh peripheral blood. Total RNA was extracted with Trizol reagent and quality-checked on an Agilent 2100 Bioanalyzer. In this sample, this clonotype turned up many times. The antigen this receptor binds is unknown. Base qualities are not provided; no much larger clone lies one nucleotide away. The sequencing input was peripheral blood. This clonotype was obtained from an adult man with Graves' ophthalmopathy.

Here is the DNA: TGTGCCAGCAGTTACGTGGCTGGACCCTACGAGCAGTACTTC. It translates to CASSYVAGPYEQYF. The receptor chain draws on TRBV6-5 and TRBJ2-7; the D gene cannot be named for sure. V sheds 2 bases and J sheds 2 bases, leaving 10 bases between their ends. From the cysteine up to the phenylalanine, the CDR3 has a length of 14 residues. Only the CDR3 DNA stays, 42 bases, in frame from base 1. CDR1 and CDR2, looked up from the germline V gene, are MNHEY and SVGAGI.